These 20 T cell receptor beta chains share one sample of origin, sequenced in a study of shared clonotypes between healthy human individuals. Terminally differentiated effector memory CD45RA+ cells were left out of the naive CD8 fraction, which was CD45RO-negative and positively selected for CCR7. TCRdb's copy holds only in-frame clones and misses some; the assay was immunoSEQ multiplex PCR. The repertoire holds roughly 550,000 clones, with 95% as singletons. The specimen was naive CD8+ T cells sorted from blood. The receptor set was obtained from a woman younger than 45 in good health.

This clone was observed a single time. V and J are TRBV7-6 and TRBJ2-3; D is possibly TRBD2 (7 bases). The CDR3 spans 15 residues. Germline CDR1 reads SGHVS; CDR2 reads FNYEAQ. The germline V and J ends were trimmed by 5 bases and 2 bases, with 14 bases remaining between them. The CDR3 reads CASSPGGGSTDTQYF. For the CDR3, the DNA is TGTGCCAGCAGCCCTGGCGGGGGCTCCACAGATACGCAGTATTTT. Based on the CDR3 plus reference TRBV7-6 and TRBJ2-3, the full variable domain is GAGVSQSPRYKVTKRGQDVALRCDPISGHVSLYWYRQALGQGPEFLTYFNYEAQQDKSGLPNDRFSAERPEGSISTLTIQRTEQRDSAMYRCASSPGGGSTDTQYFGPGTRLTVL.

The genes are TRBV5-1 and TRBJ2-1; D gene ambiguous. The germline gives CDR1 SGHRS, CDR2 YFSETQ. V lost 5 bases and J lost 8, with 17 bases in between. The CDR3 has 14 amino acids. CDR3 in amino acids: CASRPPGSRHEQFF. CDR3 bases: TGCGCCAGCAGACCCCCCGGCAGCAGGCATGAGCAGTTCTTC. Combining the CDR3 with reference TRBV5-1 and TRBJ2-1 gives the whole variable domain KAGVTQTPRYLIKTRGQQVTLSCSPISGHRSVSWYQQTPGQGLQFLFEYFSETQRNKGNFPGRFSGRQFSNSRSEMNVSTLELGDSALYLCASRPPGSRHEQFFGPGTRLTVL.

The chain combines TRBV7-6 with TRBJ2-3; 11 bases agree with TRBD2. CDR3 length equals 16 residues. With 5 bases clipped from V and 4 bases from J, the junction kept 8 bases outside the gene matches. CDR1 is SGHVS and CDR2 is FNYEAQ in the germline V gene. The DNA for the CDR3 is TGTGCCAGCAGCCTGCAGGGACTAGCGGCGGCAGATACGCAGTATTTT. Its translation is CASSLQGLAAADTQYF.

The rearrangement uses TRBV7-8 and TRBJ2-1, with D perhaps assigned TRBD1 or TRBD2 (5 bases each). Deletions cut 1 base from V and 0 bases from J, with 16 bases between. This CDR3 contains 18 residues. Germline assignment: CDR1 SGHVS and CDR2 FQNEAQ. CDR3 loop: CASSLVPGTSSSYNEQFF. The CDR3 DNA follows: TGTGCCAGCAGCTTAGTCCCCGGGACCTCCAGCTCCTACAATGAGCAGTTCTTC.

This clone was recorded once. This rearrangement joins TRBV7-9 to TRBJ1-2; the D gene is possibly TRBD1 (5 bases). V was clipped by 4 bases and J by 4 bases, with 16 bases between them. Germline assignment: CDR1 SEHNR and CDR2 FQNEAQ (reference sequence). This CDR3 has 15 amino acids. This CDR3 reads CASSSGTFRGYGYTF. CDR3 sequence (DNA): TGTGCCAGCAGCTCAGGGACTTTCCGCGGCTATGGCTACACCTTC.

The chain is built from TRBV15 and TRBJ2-7; 10 positions agree with TRBD1. V shed 4 bases and J 4 bases; nucleotides not matched to a gene: 1. The CDR3 loop spans 13 amino acids. CDR1 LNHNV and CDR2 YYDKDF come from the germline V gene (reference sequence). This CDR3 reads CATSKDRGYEQYF. The CDR3 DNA sequence: TGTGCCACCAGCAAGGACAGGGGGTACGAGCAGTACTTC.

Concerning this clone: Other DNA sequences within the sample encode an identical CDR3. J is TRBJ2-1 and V is TRBV27; D gene uncertain. Per the germline V gene, CDR1 is MNHEY and CDR2 is SMNVEV (reference sequence). V was cut by 3 bases and J by 5 bases, with 8 bases left in between. The CDR3 is 13 amino acids. Here the CDR3 DNA reads TGTGCCAGCAGTTTCTCAGGTAACAATGAGCAGTTCTTC. Amino acid sequence: CASSFSGNNEQFF.

This clone was detected once. The gene calls are TRBV10-3 and TRBJ1-2; 8 bases agree with TRBD1. The CDR3 is 15 residues long. Germline lookup yields CDR1 ENHRY and CDR2 SYGVKD. After removal of 4 bases from V and 3 bases from J, the junction contained 7 bases not matched to a gene. CDR3 loop: CAISGPDREDYGYTF. In DNA, the CDR3 is TGTGCCATCAGTGGCCCGGACAGGGAAGACTATGGCTACACCTTC.

The chain employs TRBV4-1 and TRBJ2-2; D gene unclear. Trimming took off 1 base at V and 1 base at J, with 10 bases between the two ends. The germline gives CDR1 MGHRA, CDR2 YSYEKL. There are 16 residues in the CDR3. For the CDR3, the DNA is TGCGCCAGCAGCCAAGGCCCCCCAGGGAACACCGGGGAGCTGTTTTTT. This translates into CASSQGPPGNTGELFF.

The chain is built from TRBV2 and TRBJ2-7; D unresolved. The V gene's germline CDR1 is SNHLY and CDR2 FYNNEI. The V and J ends lost 3 bases and 3 bases respectively, with 6 bases between them. The CDR3 is 12 residues long. CDR3 sequence (DNA): TGTGCCAGCAGTGACCTGGACTACGAGCAGTACTTC. Translated, it gives CASSDLDYEQYF.

V is TRBV28 and J is TRBJ2-5, with a possible D match to TRBD1 (5 bases). CDR3 length: 16 residues. Germline CDR1 reads MDHEN; CDR2 reads SYDVKM. The ends were cut back, 5 bases at V and 2 bases at J, with 18 bases in the middle. The CDR3 loop reads CASSTIDQGVQETQYF. CDR3 nucleotides: TGTGCCAGCAGTACCATCGATCAGGGTGTACAAGAGACCCAGTACTTC.

The chain has TRBV27 and TRBJ2-7; D is unresolved. The CDR3 consists of 14 residues. Per the germline V gene, CDR1 is MNHEY and CDR2 is SMNVEV (reference sequence). The ends were cut back, 4 bases at V and 2 bases at J, with 12 bases in the middle. The CDR3 bases are TGTGCCAGCAGTTGGTCAGGTGAAACCTACGAGCAGTACTTC. Translated, it gives CASSWSGETYEQYF.

The V call is TRBV7-9, the J call TRBJ1-2; D unclear. With 0 bases removed from V and 3 bases from J, the gap between germline ends came to 8 bases. The CDR3 runs 14 residues. Germline-derived CDR1 and CDR2 are SEHNR and FQNEAQ (reference sequence). The CDR3: CASSLAGSYYGYTF. In DNA form, the CDR3 reads TGTGCCAGCAGCTTAGCGGGCTCCTACTATGGCTACACCTTC.

The rearrangement links TRBV7-9 to TRBJ2-5, with 8 positions matching TRBD1. Unmatched junction bases numbered 2, after V lost 5 bases and J lost 3 bases. This CDR3 comprises 13 residues. CDR1 and CDR2 from the germline V gene are SEHNR and FQNEAQ (reference sequence). CDR3 amino acids: CASSGQGEETQYF. CDR3 nucleotides: TGTGCCAGCAGCGGACAGGGTGAAGAGACCCAGTACTTC. Using reference TRBV7-9 and TRBJ2-5 for the parts outside the CDR3, the full variable domain is DTGVSQNPRHKITKRGQNVTFRCDPISEHNRLYWYRQTLGQGPEFLTYFQNEAQLEKSRLLSDRFSAERPKGSFSTLEIQRTEQGDSAMYLCASSGQGEETQYFGPGTRLLVL.

The chain uses TRBV19 and TRBJ1-2; possible D gene TRBD1, 5 bases. Looked up from germline, CDR1 is LNHDA and CDR2 is SQIVND (reference sequence). There are 15 residues in the CDR3. V lost 4 bases and J lost 3, with 15 bases in between. In nucleotides, the CDR3 is TGTGCCAGTAGTAGGGACTCATCAAGGGACTATGGCTACACCTTC. Its protein is CASSRDSSRDYGYTF.

The table lists this clone with a count of one. This chain links TRBV4-1 with TRBJ2-5, with D maybe TRBD2 (5 bases). Germline CDR1 is MGHRA and CDR2 is YSYEKL. This CDR3 has 15 amino acids. Trimming took off 2 bases at V and 4 bases at J, with 14 bases between the two ends. CDR3 residues: CASSQWWASGETQYF. Written as DNA, the CDR3 is TGCGCCAGCAGCCAATGGTGGGCAAGCGGAGAGACCCAGTACTTC.

The chain combines TRBV27 with TRBJ2-7; TRBD1 matches 11 bases. Trimming cost V 5 bases and J 5 bases; bases outside gene matches: 5. CDR1 is MNHEY, CDR2 SMNVEV, per germline (reference sequence). The CDR3 length is 14 residues. DNA of the CDR3: TGTGCCAGCAGTCGAGGACAGGGGGCCAACGAGCAGTACTTC. Its protein product is CASSRGQGANEQYF.

The chain links TRBV6-5 to TRBJ2-7; D unresolved. Between the trimmed V and J ends, which lost 6 bases and 6 bases, there was a span of 12 bases. There are 12 residues in the CDR3. Germline values: CDR1 MNHEY, CDR2 SVGAGI. The CDR3 bases are TGTGCCAGCAGACCCCCTCGCGGCGAGCAGTACTTC. Amino acids: CASRPPRGEQYF.

The chain carries TRBV28 and TRBJ1-2; D gene unclear. This CDR3 has 13 residues. Germline V gene lookup returns CDR1 MDHEN and CDR2 SYDVKM. Trimming took 10 bases from V and 3 from J, leaving 15 bases between them. The CDR3 spells CAITEDEYYGYTF. As DNA, the CDR3 is TGTGCCATTACGGAGGATGAATACTATGGCTACACCTTC.

The chain recombines TRBV11-2 with TRBJ2-7; D gene ambiguous. The CDR3 loop spans 11 amino acids. V was trimmed by 1 base and J by 6 bases, leaving 4 bases between them. Per the germline V gene, CDR1 is SGHAT and CDR2 is FQNNGV. This chain's CDR3 is CASSLVTEQYF. DNA of the CDR3: TGTGCCAGCAGCTTAGTAACCGAGCAGTACTTC.